The 28 T cell receptor beta chains reported below all come from one sample, sequenced in a study of blood T cells in healthy people across ages. Primers used in a second PCR of about 6 to 11 cycles were a sample-barcoded 5' primer and a J-beta primer mix. Using its own MiXCR run on the 5' RACE reads, TCRdb lists one record per CDR3 protein. The table records 2 million or so distinct CDR3 sequences, about 49% of them present only once. The sequenced material came from blood. Receptors were obtained from a woman aged 35 to 49 in good health.

The chain combines TRBV7-2 with TRBJ2-3; D gene unclear. This CDR3 is built from 17 residues. Germline CDR1 SGHTA, CDR2 FQGNSA. Deletions cut 1 base from V and 2 bases from J, with 16 bases between. The CDR3 DNA follows: TGTGCCAGCAGCTTAGAAGTGGGATCGATGTTCACAGATACGCAGTATTTT. This codes for CASSLEVGSMFTDTQYF.

This clonotype was observed a single time. The CDR3 here is CATRAGVRTEAFF. The CDR3 nucleotides are TGTGCCACTAGGGCAGGCGTAAGGACTGAAGCTTTCTTT. The chain is built from TRBV19 and TRBJ1-1; D is ambiguous. This CDR3 has 13 amino acids. Per the germline V gene, CDR1 is LNHDA and CDR2 is SQIVND (reference sequence). The V gene lost 10 bases and the J gene lost 5 bases, with 17 bases spanning the gap.

This clonotype was detected only a few times. The CDR3 is CASRSGTGTKNEQFF. The DNA of the CDR3 is TGCGCCAGCAGGTCCGGGACAGGGACTAAAAATGAGCAGTTCTTC. V and J are TRBV5-1 and TRBJ2-1; TRBD1 aligns across 9 bases. The CDR3 runs 15 residues. With V trimmed by 5 bases and J by 7 bases, 10 bases remained unmatched. CDR1 SGHRS and CDR2 YFSETQ come from the germline V gene.

This clonotype was detected ten times or more. The chain recombines TRBV28 with TRBJ2-7, with D perhaps matching TRBD1 or TRBD2 (6 bases each). The CDR3 consists of 18 residues. CDR1 and CDR2 from the germline V gene are MDHEN and SYDVKM. V was shortened by 2 bases and J by 1 base, with 21 bases between the two germline ends. The CDR3 is CASSLPGKTGGLSYEQYF. Here the CDR3 DNA reads TGTGCCAGCAGTTTACCTGGGAAGACAGGCGGACTATCCTACGAGCAGTACTTC.

V and J are TRBV20-1 and TRBJ2-1; D ambiguous. CDR3 length: 17 amino acids. Germline V lookup: CDR1 DFQATT, CDR2 SNEGSKA (reference sequence). Trimming took 1 base from V and 6 from J, leaving 22 bases between them. The CDR3 bases are TGCAGTGCTAGAGGGGCAGTTTTTACTCGTGAACGCAATGAGCAGTTCTTC. Amino acids: CSARGAVFTRERNEQFF.

The genes are TRBV28 and TRBJ2-4; D uncertain. The CDR3 runs 15 residues. V lost 5 bases to trimming and J lost 0 bases, with 11 bases between them. Germline assignment: CDR1 MDHEN and CDR2 SYDVKM. CDR3 protein: CASSPPPLAKNIQYF. As DNA, the CDR3 is TGTGCCAGCAGTCCCCCTCCGCTAGCCAAAAACATTCAGTACTTC.

The rearrangement links TRBV10-3 to TRBJ2-5; 10 nucleotides align to TRBD1. The CDR3 length is 14 residues. The germline V gene encodes CDR1 ENHRY and CDR2 SYGVKD. With V trimmed by 7 bases and J by 11 bases, 13 bases remained unmatched. The CDR3 region is CAINLGQGFNGQYF. CDR3 nucleotides: TGTGCCATCAATTTGGGACAGGGGTTCAACGGGCAGTACTTC.

The chain employs TRBV5-1 and TRBJ2-7, with D unresolved. The germline V gene encodes CDR1 SGHRS and CDR2 YFSETQ. Trimming left V 2 bases short and J 0 bases short, with 12 bases between. The CDR3 totals 15 residues. The CDR3 loop reads CASSFHPLASYEQYF. CDR3 DNA sequence: TGCGCCAGCAGCTTCCATCCTTTGGCCTCCTACGAGCAGTACTTC. Filled out from reference TRBV5-1 and TRBJ2-7, the complete variable domain reads KAGVTQTPRYLIKTRGQQVTLSCSPISGHRSVSWYQQTPGQGLQFLFEYFSETQRNKGNFPGRFSGRQFSNSRSEMNVSTLELGDSALYLCASSFHPLASYEQYFGPGTRLTVT.

This clonotype occurred a few times. V is TRBV20-1 and J is TRBJ2-5; D might be TRBD2 (6 bases). Trimming removed 5 bases from V and 4 bases from J, with 23 bases in between. The CDR3 has 16 residues. The germline V gene encodes CDR1 DFQATT and CDR2 SNEGSKA (reference sequence). In DNA, the CDR3 is TGCAGTGCTCCGACGGGACTCGAGACAACACGAGAGACCCAGTACTTC. Encoded protein: CSAPTGLETTRETQYF.

This clonotype has only a few counts. J is TRBJ2-5 and V is TRBV6-2 or TRBV6-3; TRBD1 agrees at 7 bases. This CDR3 spans 13 amino acids. The ends lost 7 bases at V and 5 bases at J; junction bases unmatched: 7. Germline V gene sequence: CDR1 MNHEY, CDR2 SVGEGT. CDR3 residues: CASNPTGIETQYF. DNA of the CDR3: TGTGCCAGCAACCCGACAGGGATTGAGACCCAGTACTTC.

The chain joins TRBV20-1 to TRBJ2-3, with a possible D match to TRBD2 (6 bases). Trimming shortened V by 3 bases and J by 6 bases, and 13 bases separated the two germline ends. CDR1 DFQATT and CDR2 SNEGSKA come from the germline V gene (reference sequence). The CDR3 spans 13 residues. This chain's CDR3 is CSARGTFADTQYF. The CDR3 DNA reads TGCAGTGCTAGGGGGACTTTCGCGGATACGCAGTATTTT.

This chain joins TRBV6-1 and TRBJ2-3; D gene unclear. The germline CDR1 and CDR2 sequences are MNHNS and SASEGT. This CDR3 spans 16 amino acids. The V and J ends lost 6 bases and 0 bases respectively, with 16 bases between them. The CDR3: CASSAINRPSTDTQYF. For the CDR3, the DNA is TGTGCCAGCAGCGCCATAAATAGACCCAGCACAGATACGCAGTATTTT.

This clonotype was detected once. The chain carries TRBV4-2 and TRBJ1-2, with D possibly matching TRBD1 (5 bases). CDR1 is LGHNA and CDR2 is YNFKEQ in the germline V gene. The CDR3 runs to 15 residues. V dropped 1 base and J dropped 4 bases, with 13 bases sitting between them. The CDR3: CASSQGGPGSYGYTF. CDR3 in DNA: TGTGCCAGCAGCCAAGGGGGCCCAGGGTCCTATGGCTACACCTTC.

V gene TRBV3-1 combines with J gene TRBJ1-2; tentative D call: TRBD1 (6 bases). This CDR3 region has 16 residues. The V end lost 0 bases, the J end lost 6 bases, and 17 bases lay between the germline ends. CDR1 is LGHDT and CDR2 is YNNKEL in the germline V gene (reference sequence). The CDR3 region has the DNA TGTGCCAGCAGCCAAGATTTGGACGCAGGGGTAAATGGCTACACCTTC. Amino acids: CASSQDLDAGVNGYTF. The complete variable domain, with remaining parts taken from reference TRBV3-1 and TRBJ1-2, reads DTAVSQTPKYLVTQMGNDKSIKCEQNLGHDTMYWYKQDSKKFLKIMFSYNNKELIINETVPNRFSPKSPDKAHLNLHINSLELGDSAVYFCASSQDLDAGVNGYTFGSGTRLTVV.

A remark on this clonotype: The junction does not match germline at one end; this may be a read error. V gene TRBV4-1 combines with J gene TRBJ2-7; 7 bases match TRBD2. The assigned J gene may be wrong: the sequence end matches TRBJ2-5 better. This CDR3 region has 16 residues. Germline V gives CDR1 MGHRA, CDR2 YSYEKL. The CDR3 here is CASSQGWRGRKETQYF. CDR3 DNA sequence: TGCGCCAGCAGTCAAGGTTGGCGGGGGAGGAAAGAGACCCAGTACTTC.

The chain employs TRBV12-3 or TRBV12-4 and TRBJ2-4, with 9 nucleotides matching TRBD1. The CDR3 extends over 15 amino acids. V trimming: 3 bases; J trimming: 13 bases; junction bases outside the gene matches: 13. Here the CDR3 reads CASSFKTGGLREQYF. CDR3 nucleotide sequence: TGTGCCAGCAGTTTTAAAACAGGGGGCCTTAGAGAGCAGTACTTC.

V is TRBV20-1 and J is TRBJ2-5; the D gene is possibly TRBD2 (5 bases). The V end lost 3 bases, the J end lost 5 bases, and 10 bases lay between the germline ends. CDR3 size: 12 residues. Germline lookup yields CDR1 DFQATT and CDR2 SNEGSKA (reference sequence). CDR3 in amino acids: CSARRARETQYF. CDR3 DNA: TGCAGTGCTAGGAGGGCGAGGGAGACCCAGTACTTC.

In its sample, this clonotype was seen a few times. This chain uses TRBV6-2 or TRBV6-3 with TRBJ2-5, with 9 nucleotides matching TRBD2. V lost 0 bases to trimming and J lost 6 bases; unmatched junction nucleotides: 8. This CDR3 is built from 16 residues. In germline, CDR1 is MNHEY, CDR2 SVGEGT. The CDR3 reads CASSYSWRGGLQTQYF. DNA for the CDR3: TGTGCCAGCAGTTACTCCTGGCGGGGGGGCTTGCAGACCCAGTACTTC.

The chain has TRBV7-3 and TRBJ2-3; 8 nucleotides align to TRBD2. The CDR3 loop spans 16 amino acids. Germline lookup yields CDR1 SGHTA and CDR2 FQGTGA. With 2 bases clipped from V and 7 bases from J, the junction kept 11 bases outside the gene matches. The CDR3 DNA reads as TGTGCCAGCAGCTTAGCGACTAACGGGGGGGCGAATACGCAGTATTTT. Protein sequence: CASSLATNGGANTQYF.

V and J are TRBV21-1 and TRBJ2-3; TRBD1, the table's D call, was not compared with the DNA. TRBV21-1 is labeled a pseudogene. The CDR3 has 19 amino acids. This chain's CDR3 is CASSKARTRGGSGTDTQYF. CDR3 in DNA: TGTGCCAGCAGCAAAGCGCGGACCCGAGGGGGCTCTGGCACAGATACGCAGTATTTT.

This clonotype was counted a few times. The V gene is TRBV29-1, the J gene TRBJ2-5; D is unresolved. The tail of the sequence fits TRBJ2-7 better, so the J call may be wrong. In germline, CDR1 is SQVTM, CDR2 ANQGSEA. The CDR3 loop spans 12 amino acids. The CDR3 loop is CSAWVSGTEQYF. The DNA of the CDR3 is TGCAGCGCTTGGGTTTCAGGCACCGAGCAGTACTTC.

Concerning this clonotype: One base away lies a much larger clone, so this may be a sequencing read error. The chain employs TRBV7-8 and TRBJ2-7, with TRBD1 identical over 9 bases. The CDR3 contains 15 residues. Germline V gene sequence: CDR1 SGHVS, CDR2 FQNEAQ. With 1 base clipped from V and 4 bases from J, the junction kept 5 bases outside the gene matches. The CDR3 nucleotides read TGTGCCAGCAGCTTAGGAGGGACAGGGATGTACGAGCAGTACTTC. It yields the protein CASSLGGTGMYEQYF.

The chain has TRBV10-3 and TRBJ2-1; D unresolved. This CDR3 has 15 residues. V shed 1 base and J shed 5 bases, with 12 bases lying between them. Germline lookup yields CDR1 ENHRY and CDR2 SYGVKD. CDR3 protein: CAISEWMGQNNEQFF. In DNA, the CDR3 is TGTGCCATCAGTGAGTGGATGGGCCAGAACAATGAGCAGTTCTTC.

The chain couples TRBV28 to TRBJ2-5; D remains ambiguous. Trimming removed 4 bases at V and 11 bases at J, with 14 bases between. CDR1 MDHEN and CDR2 SYDVKM come from the germline V gene. The CDR3 spans 12 residues. Here the CDR3 DNA reads TGTGCCAGCAGTTCTTTATCCGGTGGGCAGTACTTC. It is translated as CASSSLSGGQYF. Drawing the rest from reference TRBV28 and TRBJ2-5, the complete variable domain is DVKVTQSSRYLVKRTGEKVFLECVQDMDHENMFWYRQDPGLGLRLIYFSYDVKMKEKGDIPEGYSVSREKKERFSLILESASTNQTSMYLCASSSLSGGQYFGPGTRLLVL.

V gene TRBV5-5 combines with J gene TRBJ1-6, with D perhaps matching TRBD1 (6 bases). The germline CDR1 and CDR2 sequences are SGHKS and YYEKEE (reference sequence). V was cut by 4 bases and J by 9 bases, with 11 bases left in between. The CDR3 length is 13 residues. In DNA form, the CDR3 reads TGTGCCAGCAGCAATACGGGGGCTTCACCCCTCCACTTT. This sequence encodes CASSNTGASPLHF. Full variable domain (outside the CDR3, taken from reference TRBV5-5 and TRBJ1-6): DAGVTQSPTHLIKTRGQQVTLRCSPISGHKSVSWYQQVLGQGPQFIFQYYEKEERGRGNFPDRFSARQFPNYSSELNVNALLLGDSALYLCASSNTGASPLHFGNGTRLTVT.

This chain uses TRBV4-1 with TRBJ2-7; 8 positions agree with TRBD1. Germline lookup yields CDR1 MGHRA and CDR2 YSYEKL. CDR3 length equals 15 residues. V lost 2 bases and J lost 3; bases outside the gene matches: 6. The CDR3: CASSQMRDRLYEQYF. CDR3 nucleotide sequence: TGCGCCAGCAGCCAAATGCGGGACAGGCTCTACGAGCAGTACTTC.

This clonotype was observed a handful of times. The rearrangement links TRBV20-1 to TRBJ2-3; TRBD1 aligns across 9 bases. The germline CDR1 and CDR2 sequences are DFQATT and SNEGSKA (reference sequence). V trimming: 4 bases; J trimming: 3 bases; junction bases outside the gene matches: 8. This CDR3 has 15 residues. The CDR3 sequence: CSAKTGGSVTDTQYF. CDR3 nucleotides: TGCAGTGCTAAGACAGGGGGTAGTGTTACAGATACGCAGTATTTT.

With respect to this clonotype: Compared with germline, one end of the junction differs, possibly owing to a read error. This chain uses TRBV20-1 with TRBJ1-2, with D possibly TRBD1 on 6 matching bases. Germline V gene sequence: CDR1 DFQATT, CDR2 SNEGSKA (reference sequence). The CDR3 has 14 residues. CDR3 sequence reads: CSAASDRSNYDYTF. As DNA, the CDR3 is TGCAGTGCCGCTTCCGACAGGAGCAACTATGACTACACCTTC.